The 16 T cell receptor beta chains presented below share a single source sample, sequenced in a study of shared clonotypes between healthy human individuals (dated by TCRdb to 2020 to 2022). The protocol used for the library was the immunoSEQ multiplex PCR assay. The source is immuneACCESS, and TCRdb retained only in-frame sequences with V and J called. Part of the clones is not carried over; for the studies checked, unresolved V genes explain less than half of this, and the remainder is unexplained. The sample table holds 2,500,000 or so clones, of which around 93% were seen once. About 0.36% of the sample is held by the ten biggest clonotypes. Sequences were obtained from naive CD4+ T cells from PBMCs. Per the publication, the cell subset or site label means: CD45RA+ positively selected. These receptor sequences come from a man younger than 35 in good health. Some clones in this sample may be carry-over from other donors' samples.

The CDR3 protein is CASSFVRNEQFF. The CDR3 DNA sequence: TGCGCCAGCAGCTTTGTACGCAATGAGCAGTTCTTC. The genes are TRBV5-1 and TRBJ2-1; D is uncertain. There are 12 residues in the CDR3. The V gene's germline CDR1 is SGHRS and CDR2 YFSETQ. V was shortened by 2 bases and J by 6 bases, with 6 bases between the two germline ends.

This clone was recorded only once. Other DNA sequences within the sample encode an identical CDR3. The chain has TRBV11-2 and TRBJ1-2; unclear D gene. The germline V gene encodes CDR1 SGHAT and CDR2 FQNNGV. The CDR3 sequence is 13 residues long. Trimming removed 0 bases at V and 1 base at J, with 3 bases between. As DNA, the CDR3 is TGTGCCAGCAGCTTAGACAATAACTATGGCTACACCTTC. Protein: CASSLDNNYGYTF.

The chain combines TRBV29-1 with TRBJ1-1, with a possible D match to TRBD1 (6 bases). The germline V gene has CDR1 SQVTM and CDR2 ANQGSEA. V was trimmed by 2 bases and J by 3 bases, leaving 16 bases between them. The CDR3 totals 15 residues. The CDR3 nucleotides read TGCAGCGTTGAACCCCGAAGAGGGGGAGACACTGAAGCTTTCTTT. This gives the protein CSVEPRRGGDTEAFF.

This sequence joins TRBV4-3 and TRBJ2-5; no clear D gene. The germline gives CDR1 LGHNA, CDR2 YSLEER. The CDR3 runs 16 residues. Trimming took 0 bases from V and 5 from J, leaving 16 bases between them. The CDR3 loop reads CASSQERPALGETQYF. CDR3 DNA sequence: TGCGCCAGCAGCCAAGAAAGGCCGGCCTTAGGGGAGACCCAGTACTTC.

The chain joins TRBV9 to TRBJ1-5; D is unclear. The V and J ends lost 2 bases and 5 bases respectively, with 11 bases between them. The CDR3 extends over 14 amino acids. In germline, CDR1 is SGDLS, CDR2 YYNGEE. CDR3 in DNA: TGTGCCAGCAGCGTTTCCGGAACTGATCAGCCCCAGCATTTT. It codes for CASSVSGTDQPQHF.

The chain has TRBV6-6 and TRBJ2-2, with 10 bases identical to TRBD2. V gave up 0 bases and J gave up 6 bases; unmatched junction bases: 4. The CDR3 totals 16 residues. The germline V gene has CDR1 MNHNY and CDR2 SVGAGI (reference sequence). CDR3 amino acids: CASSYSLAGTAGELFF. The CDR3 coding sequence is TGTGCCAGCAGTTACTCACTAGCGGGAACCGCCGGGGAGCTGTTTTTT.

The rearrangement links TRBV27 to TRBJ2-5; D might be TRBD2 (6 bases). The germline gives CDR1 MNHEY, CDR2 SMNVEV (reference sequence). V gave up 4 bases and J gave up 1 base, with 13 bases separating them. This CDR3 is 15 amino acids long. This CDR3 reads CASSSHRRAQETQYF. DNA of the CDR3: TGTGCCAGCAGTTCCCACAGGAGGGCCCAAGAGACCCAGTACTTC.

This chain connects TRBV6-1 to TRBJ2-1, with 7 positions matching TRBD2. The length of the CDR3 is 14 residues. CDR1 MNHNS and CDR2 SASEGT come from the germline V gene. Trimming removed 8 bases from V and 3 bases from J; junction bases left unmatched: 7. In DNA, the CDR3 is TGTGCCAGCCTCGGCGGGAGTGGCTACAATGAGCAGTTCTTC. It encodes CASLGGSGYNEQFF.

V is TRBV28 and J is TRBJ1-1, with TRBD1 identical over 10 bases. The CDR3 covers 15 residues. J was trimmed by 9 bases and V by 4 bases; bases with no gene match: 11. Germline values: CDR1 MDHEN, CDR2 SYDVKM. DNA for the CDR3: TGTGCCAGCAGTTCCGTGGGACAGGGGCCTACAAAAGCTTTCTTT. Its protein is CASSSVGQGPTKAFF.

This clone has a single count. This sequence joins TRBV6-5 and TRBJ2-4; D ambiguous. In germline, CDR1 is MNHEY, CDR2 SVGAGI. V lost 5 bases to trimming and J lost 0 bases, with 8 bases between them. This CDR3 has 14 residues. In DNA form, the CDR3 reads TGTGCCAGCAGTCGATCTCTAGCCAAAAACATTCAGTACTTC. Protein sequence: CASSRSLAKNIQYF.

The genes are TRBV25-1 and TRBJ1-2; 9 nucleotides agree with TRBD1. Germline CDR1 and CDR2: MGHDK and SYGVNS. The J segment lost 0 bases and the V segment lost 4 bases, leaving 0 bases of the junction unmatched. The CDR3 sequence is 14 residues long. CDR3 sequence reads: CASSGTGANYGYTF. The CDR3 DNA follows: TGTGCCAGCAGTGGGACAGGGGCTAACTATGGCTACACCTTC.

This clone has only one observation. This chain joins TRBV11-3 and TRBJ1-6; D perhaps matches TRBD1 (6 bases). Per germline, CDR1 SGHNT and CDR2 YENEEA. V was cut by 5 bases and J by 7 bases, with 12 bases left in between. This CDR3 is built from 14 residues. CDR3 coding DNA: TGTGCCAGCAGCCTAGGGGACACCAATTCACCCCTCCACTTT. It is translated as CASSLGDTNSPLHF.

This chain uses TRBV9 with TRBJ2-2, with 12 bases aligning to TRBD1. The CDR3 runs to 19 residues. Germline V gene sequence: CDR1 SGDLS, CDR2 YYNGEE. Trimming at V came to 3 bases and at J to 4 bases, leaving 13 bases not matched to a gene. CDR3 residues: CASSAPRDRGPRVTGELFF. CDR3 nucleotides: TGTGCCAGCAGCGCCCCCCGGGACAGGGGGCCTCGTGTCACCGGGGAGCTGTTTTTT.

The CDR3 sequence is CASSSPTGFLHEQYF. As DNA, the CDR3 is TGTGCCAGCAGCTCCCCGACAGGGTTTCTCCACGAGCAGTACTTC. The chain uses TRBV28 and TRBJ2-7; 7 bases agree with TRBD1. The CDR3 is 15 residues long. Germline-derived CDR1 and CDR2 are MDHEN and SYDVKM. J was trimmed by 5 bases and V by 6 bases; bases with no gene match: 13.

V and J are TRBV2 and TRBJ1-2; possible D gene TRBD1, 6 bases. The CDR3 totals 13 residues. Germline CDR1 SNHLY, CDR2 FYNNEI. With 4 bases removed from V and 3 bases from J, the gap between germline ends came to 9 bases. CDR3 region: CASSAGVDYGYTF. In nucleotides, the CDR3 is TGTGCCAGCAGTGCAGGGGTCGACTATGGCTACACCTTC.

This clone showed up just once. The CDR3 DNA sequence: TGTGCCAGCAGCCCGAAGGCCGGAACTGAGCAGTTCTTC. This sequence encodes CASSPKAGTEQFF. The gene calls are TRBV6-1 and TRBJ2-1; no clear D. Germline loops: CDR1 MNHNS, CDR2 SASEGT. This CDR3 region has 13 residues. V was trimmed by 6 bases and J by 9 bases, leaving 15 bases between them.